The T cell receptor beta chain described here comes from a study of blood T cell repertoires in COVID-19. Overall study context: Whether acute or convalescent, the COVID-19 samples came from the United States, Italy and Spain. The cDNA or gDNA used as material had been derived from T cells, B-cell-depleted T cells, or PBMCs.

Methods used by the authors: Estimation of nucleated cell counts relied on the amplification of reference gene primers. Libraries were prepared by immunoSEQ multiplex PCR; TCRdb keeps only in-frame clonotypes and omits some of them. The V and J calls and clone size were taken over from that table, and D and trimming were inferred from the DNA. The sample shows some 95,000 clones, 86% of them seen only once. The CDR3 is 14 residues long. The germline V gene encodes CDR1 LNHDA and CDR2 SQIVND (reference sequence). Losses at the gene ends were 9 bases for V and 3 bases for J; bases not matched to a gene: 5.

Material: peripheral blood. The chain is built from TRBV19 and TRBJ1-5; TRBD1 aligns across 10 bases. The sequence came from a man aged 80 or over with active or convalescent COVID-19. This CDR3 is CASKGQGLNQPQHF. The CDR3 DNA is TGTGCCAGCAAGGGACAGGGGCTCAATCAGCCCCAGCATTTT.